This record looks at one TCR beta chain sequence and its context. The record originates from a study of control samples from healthy donors and cancer patients. Measured with immunoSEQ multiplex PCR; TCRdb has only the in-frame clones, and not every one. This sample carries roughly 120,000 clones, roughly 92% of them seen once, and the ten largest clones take less than 9.5%. This CDR3 region has 15 residues. The germline V gene has CDR1 SGDLS and CDR2 YYNGEE. The V and J ends lost 3 bases and 7 bases respectively, with 14 bases between them. Sequences were obtained from blood. V and J are TRBV9 and TRBJ1-6; D might be TRBD1 (6 bases). The TCR comes from a woman younger than 30 in good health. DNA for the CDR3: TGTGCCAGCAGCGGGACCGGGACATCGAATTCACCCCTCCACTTT. Translated: CASSGTGTSNSPLHF.